This passage covers 12 T cell receptor beta chains from one sample sequenced in a study of T cell responses to AZD1222 COVID-19 vaccine. Some clones are missing from TCRdb's copy, which holds only in-frame ones; the method was immunoSEQ multiplex PCR. This sample carries 44,000 or so clones, about 80% of them seen once, and the ten largest clones take about a fifth. The sample consisted of peripheral blood, taken 28 days after the second dose of the MenACWY control vaccine. These receptor sequences come from an adult who received the MenACWY meningococcal vaccine as a control.

This clone was picked up one time. Here the CDR3 DNA reads TGTGCCAGCAGCGTCGGGGGCCGGTCTAATTCACCCCTCCACTTT. Amino acids: CASSVGGRSNSPLHF. The chain uses TRBV9 and TRBJ1-6, with D possibly TRBD1 on 6 matching bases. Trimming took off 2 bases at V and 6 bases at J, with 12 bases between the two ends. CDR1 and CDR2 from the germline V gene are SGDLS and YYNGEE. The CDR3 runs 15 residues. Drawing the rest from reference TRBV9 and TRBJ1-6, the complete variable domain is DSGVTQTPKHLITATGQRVTLRCSPRSGDLSVYWYQQSLDQGLQFLIQYYNGEERAKGNILERFSAQQFPDLHSELNLSSLELGDSALYFCASSVGGRSNSPLHFGNGTRLTVT.

The rearrangement links TRBV10-3 to TRBJ2-7, with D hard to call. Germline assignment: CDR1 ENHRY and CDR2 SYGVKD. Trimming removed 7 bases at V and 3 bases at J, with 16 bases between. The CDR3 extends over 14 amino acids. The DNA of the CDR3 is TGTGCCATCACAGTACAACCCCTTTACTACGAGCAGTACTTC. Translating it yields CAITVQPLYYEQYF.

This rearrangement joins TRBV19 to TRBJ1-4; D gene unclear. Germline assignment: CDR1 LNHDA and CDR2 SQIVND (reference sequence). CDR3 length: 10 amino acids. V was pared by 8 bases and J by 8 bases, with 6 bases between. CDR3 sequence (DNA): TGTGCCAGTGGAAGGGAAAAACTGTTTTTT. It yields the protein CASGREKLFF.

The chain employs TRBV10-3 and TRBJ1-5; the match to TRBD1 covers 8 bases. V was pared by 2 bases and J by 2 bases, with 2 bases of the junction left unmatched. The CDR3 spans 15 residues. Germline loops: CDR1 ENHRY, CDR2 SYGVKD. DNA of the CDR3: TGTGCCATCAGTGAGACACAGGGGGGCAATCAGCCCCAGCATTTT. Translated, it gives CAISETQGGNQPQHF.

V gene TRBV12-3 or TRBV12-4 combines with J gene TRBJ1-3; no clear D gene. CDR3 length: 11 amino acids. The germline V and J ends were trimmed by 3 bases and 4 bases, with 1 base remaining between them. CDR3 DNA: TGTGCCAGCAGTTTCGGAAACACCATATATTTT. Translating it yields CASSFGNTIYF.

The CDR3 reads CASSFQGSVVGSPLHF. CDR3 bases: TGTGCCAGCAGCTTTCAGGGATCCGTGGTAGGTTCACCCCTCCACTTT. This chain joins TRBV7-9 and TRBJ1-6; possibly TRBD1 for D (5 bases). Germline V CDR1 and CDR2: SEHNR, FQNEAQ (reference sequence). V was shortened by 3 bases and J by 9 bases, with 18 bases between the two germline ends. This CDR3 has 16 residues. Full variable domain (outside the CDR3, taken from reference TRBV7-9 and TRBJ1-6): DTGVSQNPRHKITKRGQNVTFRCDPISEHNRLYWYRQTLGQGPEFLTYFQNEAQLEKSRLLSDRFSAERPKGSFSTLEIQRTEQGDSAMYLCASSFQGSVVGSPLHFGNGTRLTVT.

This clone came up many times. The rearrangement uses TRBV5-6 and TRBJ1-4; no clear D gene. Germline V gene sequence: CDR1 SGHDT, CDR2 YYEEEE. This CDR3 region has 16 residues. Trimming removed 2 bases from V and 8 bases from J, with 19 bases in between. CDR3 protein: CASSFREGRAKEKLFF. The CDR3 region has the DNA TGTGCCAGCAGCTTTCGTGAAGGGCGAGCGAAAGAAAAACTGTTTTTT. Supplemented by reference TRBV5-6 and TRBJ1-4, the full variable domain reads DAGVTQSPTHLIKTRGQQVTLRCSPKSGHDTVSWYQQALGQGPQFIFQYYEEEERQRGNFPDRFSGHQFPNYSSELNVNALLLGDSALYLCASSFREGRAKEKLFFGSGTQLSVL.

This clone is a singleton in its sample. The chain couples TRBV18 to TRBJ2-5; 8 bases are a match to TRBD2. V dropped 1 base and J dropped 1; count of bases not matched to a gene: 2. The CDR3 is 15 amino acids. Germline V gives CDR1 KGHSH, CDR2 LQKENI. The CDR3 DNA sequence: TGTGCCAGCTCACCACTTGCGGGGGGCCAAGAGACCCAGTACTTC. It codes for CASSPLAGGQETQYF. The full variable domain, with the rest looked up from reference TRBV18 and TRBJ2-5, is NAGVMQNPRHLVRRRGQEARLRCSPMKGHSHVYWYRQLPEEGLKFMVYLQKENIIDESGMPKERFSAEFPKEGPSILRIQQVVRGDSAAYFCASSPLAGGQETQYFGPGTRLLVL.

The chain recombines TRBV7-2 with TRBJ1-5; unclear D gene. V lost 1 base and J lost 3, with 10 bases in between. Germline V gene sequence: CDR1 SGHTA, CDR2 FQGNSA. The CDR3 is made up of 15 amino acids. The CDR3 sequence is CASSLERRNNQPQHF. Here the CDR3 DNA reads TGTGCCAGCAGCTTAGAAAGGCGGAACAATCAGCCCCAGCATTTT.

The chain combines TRBV28 with TRBJ2-2, with TRBD1 as a possible D gene (6 bases). This CDR3 has 14 amino acids. With 3 bases removed from V and 3 bases from J, the gap between germline ends came to 8 bases. From germline, CDR1 is MDHEN and CDR2 SYDVKM. The DNA of the CDR3 is TGTGCCAGCAGTTTTGCAGGGGACACCGGGGAGCTGTTTTTT. Protein: CASSFAGDTGELFF. Full variable domain (outside the CDR3, taken from reference TRBV28 and TRBJ2-2): DVKVTQSSRYLVKRTGEKVFLECVQDMDHENMFWYRQDPGLGLRLIYFSYDVKMKEKGDIPEGYSVSREKKERFSLILESASTNQTSMYLCASSFAGDTGELFFGEGSRLTVL.

This clone was seen just once. V and J are TRBV5-6 and TRBJ1-1, with D hard to call. The CDR3 loop spans 13 amino acids. Germline loops: CDR1 SGHDT, CDR2 YYEEEE. V dropped 4 bases and J dropped 5 bases, with 12 bases sitting between them. The CDR3 here is CASSRLQQTEAFF. The CDR3, as DNA: TGTGCCAGCAGCCGACTGCAGCAAACTGAAGCTTTCTTT.

The V call is TRBV2, the J call TRBJ2-5, with 7 bases matching TRBD1. This CDR3 spans 15 amino acids. CDR1 and CDR2 (germline): SNHLY, FYNNEI. Trimming at V came to 5 bases and at J to 4 bases, leaving 10 bases not matched to a gene. The CDR3 spells CASSPPTGVGETQYF. CDR3 DNA sequence: TGTGCCAGCAGTCCGCCCACAGGGGTAGGAGAGACCCAGTACTTC.